This T cell receptor (beta chain) was found in a study of blood T cell repertoires in COVID-19. V dropped 0 bases and J dropped 0 bases, with 27 bases sitting between them. This CDR3 region has 21 residues. Profiling relied on immunoSEQ multiplex PCR, and the TCRdb table lists in-frame clones only, not all of them. The sample holds approximately 250,000 clones, roughly nine tenths seen once. This clone was seen just once. The clonotype comes from a woman aged 55-75 years who had recovered from COVID-19. Material: peripheral blood. The rearrangement uses TRBV5-3 and TRBJ1-1, with D maybe TRBD1 (6 bases). TRBV5-3 is classed as an ORF, of uncertain function. For the CDR3, the DNA is TGTGCCAGAAGCTTGGCGGTGACAGGTCAGCAGAGGTGGGTGATGAACACTGAAGCTTTCTTT. This encodes CARSLAVTGQQRWVMNTEAFF.